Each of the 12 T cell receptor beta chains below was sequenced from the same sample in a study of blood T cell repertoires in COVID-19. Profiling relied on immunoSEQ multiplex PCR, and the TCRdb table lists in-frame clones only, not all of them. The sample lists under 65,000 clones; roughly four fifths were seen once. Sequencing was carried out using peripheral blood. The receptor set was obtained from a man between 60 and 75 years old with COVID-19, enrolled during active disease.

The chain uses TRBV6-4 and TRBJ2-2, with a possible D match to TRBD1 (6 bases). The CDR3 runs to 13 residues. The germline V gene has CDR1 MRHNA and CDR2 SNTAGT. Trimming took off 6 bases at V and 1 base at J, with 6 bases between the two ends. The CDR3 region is CASSRGNTGELFF. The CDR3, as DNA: TGTGCCAGCAGCAGGGGGAACACCGGGGAGCTGTTTTTT.

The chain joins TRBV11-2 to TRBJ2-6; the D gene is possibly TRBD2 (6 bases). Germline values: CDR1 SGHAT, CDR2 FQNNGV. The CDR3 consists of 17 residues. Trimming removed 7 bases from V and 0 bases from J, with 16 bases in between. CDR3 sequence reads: CASIRFTGDSGANVLTF. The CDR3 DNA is TGTGCCAGCATACGATTCACGGGGGACTCTGGGGCCAACGTCCTGACTTTC.

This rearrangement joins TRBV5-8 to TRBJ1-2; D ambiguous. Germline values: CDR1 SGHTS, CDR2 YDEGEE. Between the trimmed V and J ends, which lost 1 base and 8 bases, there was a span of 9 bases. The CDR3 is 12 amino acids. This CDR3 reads CASSLRGNGYTF. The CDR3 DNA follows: TGTGCCAGCAGCTTGCGAGGTAACGGCTACACCTTC.

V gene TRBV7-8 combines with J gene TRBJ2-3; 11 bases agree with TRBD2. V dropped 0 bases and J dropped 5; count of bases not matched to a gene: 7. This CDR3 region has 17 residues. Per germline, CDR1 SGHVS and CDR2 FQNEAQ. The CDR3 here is CASSLARLAGLVDTQYF. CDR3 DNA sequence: TGTGCCAGCAGCTTAGCCAGACTAGCGGGACTCGTAGATACGCAGTATTTT.

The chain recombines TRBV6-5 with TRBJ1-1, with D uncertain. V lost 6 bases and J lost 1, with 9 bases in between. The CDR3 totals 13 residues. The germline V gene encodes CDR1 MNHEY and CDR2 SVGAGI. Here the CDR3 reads CASRRRGNTEAFF. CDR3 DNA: TGTGCCAGCAGGAGACGGGGGAACACTGAAGCTTTCTTT.

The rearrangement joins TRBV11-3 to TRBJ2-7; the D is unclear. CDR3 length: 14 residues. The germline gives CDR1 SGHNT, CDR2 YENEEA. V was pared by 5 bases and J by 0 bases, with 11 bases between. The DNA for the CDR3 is TGTGCCAGCAGCCCCATGCTGAGCTCCTACGAGCAGTACTTC. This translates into CASSPMLSSYEQYF.

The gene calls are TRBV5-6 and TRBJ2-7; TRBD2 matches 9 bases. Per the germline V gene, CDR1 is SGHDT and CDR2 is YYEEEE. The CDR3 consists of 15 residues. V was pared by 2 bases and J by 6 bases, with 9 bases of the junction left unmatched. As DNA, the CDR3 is TGTGCCAGCAGCTTAGGAGCGGGAGGATTAGTCGAGCAGTACTTC. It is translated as CASSLGAGGLVEQYF. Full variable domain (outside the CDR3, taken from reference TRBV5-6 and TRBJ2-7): DAGVTQSPTHLIKTRGQQVTLRCSPKSGHDTVSWYQQALGQGPQFIFQYYEEEERQRGNFPDRFSGHQFPNYSSELNVNALLLGDSALYLCASSLGAGGLVEQYFGPGTRLTVT.

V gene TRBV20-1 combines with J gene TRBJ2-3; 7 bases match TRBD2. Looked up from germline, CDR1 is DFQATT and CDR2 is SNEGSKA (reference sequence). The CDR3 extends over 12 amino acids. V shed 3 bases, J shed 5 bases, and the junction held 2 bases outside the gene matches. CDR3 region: CSASRGEDTQYF. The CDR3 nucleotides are TGCAGTGCTAGTCGGGGGGAAGATACGCAGTATTTT.

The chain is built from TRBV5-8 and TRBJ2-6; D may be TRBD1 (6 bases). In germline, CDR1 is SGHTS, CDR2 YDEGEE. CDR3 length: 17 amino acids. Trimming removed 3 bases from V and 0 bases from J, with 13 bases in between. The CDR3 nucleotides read TGTGCCAGCAGCTCCCGACAGGCCCTCTCTGGGGCCAACGTCCTGACTTTC. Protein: CASSSRQALSGANVLTF.

CDR3 sequence reads: CASKFGDRGYNEQFF. CDR3 coding DNA: TGTGCCAGCAAGTTTGGGGACAGGGGCTACAATGAGCAGTTCTTC. The V call is TRBV2, the J call TRBJ2-1; TRBD1 aligns across 10 bases. There are 15 residues in the CDR3. Germline trimming cut 7 bases from V and 3 bases from J; bases unmatched to any gene: 6. Germline lookup yields CDR1 SNHLY and CDR2 FYNNEI.

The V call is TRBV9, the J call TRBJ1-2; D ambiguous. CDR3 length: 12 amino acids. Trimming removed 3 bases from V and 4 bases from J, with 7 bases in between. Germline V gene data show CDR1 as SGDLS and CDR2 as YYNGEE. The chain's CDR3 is CASSGPGYGYTF. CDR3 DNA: TGTGCCAGCAGCGGGCCAGGCTATGGCTACACCTTC.

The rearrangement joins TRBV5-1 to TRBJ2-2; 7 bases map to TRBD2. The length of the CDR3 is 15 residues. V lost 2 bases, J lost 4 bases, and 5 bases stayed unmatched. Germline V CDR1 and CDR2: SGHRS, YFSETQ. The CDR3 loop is CASSFVASGTGELFF. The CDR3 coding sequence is TGCGCCAGCAGCTTCGTCGCTAGCGGCACCGGGGAGCTGTTTTTT.